These 6 T cell receptor beta chains share one sample of origin, sequenced in a study of beta chain features in type 1 diabetes. Regarding the study as a whole: In every one of the four CD4+ subsets, TCRB CDR3s were moderately but significantly shorter in Type 1 diabetes patients.

The antigens these receptors bind are not known. Reverse transcription of all isolated RNA meant that expressed TCRB transcripts were sequenced. Repertoires were generated with immunoSEQ multiplex PCR, while TCRdb's copy carries only in-frame clones and drops some. The sample yields around 600,000 clones, roughly 12% seen once. The specimen was naive CD4+ T cells from blood. These receptors were obtained from a young man with type 1 diabetes.

There are a few counts of this clone. The V and J genes are TRBV14 and TRBJ1-1; TRBD1 agrees at 8 bases. The CDR3 loop spans 18 amino acids. The trim removed 3 bases at V and 0 bases at J, leaving 12 bases unmatched. In germline, CDR1 is SGHDN, CDR2 FVKESK. This chain's CDR3 is CASSHPPGGSLMNTEAFF. In DNA form, the CDR3 reads TGTGCCAGCAGCCATCCCCCAGGGGGCTCCTTAATGAACACTGAAGCTTTCTTT.

This rearrangement joins TRBV2 to TRBJ1-2, with 7 bases that match TRBD1. V was pared by 7 bases and J by 2 bases, with 13 bases of the junction left unmatched. Germline CDR1 is SNHLY and CDR2 is FYNNEI. CDR3 length: 16 amino acids. Here the CDR3 reads CASNAGQIILNYGYTF. The CDR3 nucleotides are TGTGCCAGCAATGCGGGACAGATCATTTTAAACTATGGCTACACCTTC.

This chain links TRBV7-9 with TRBJ1-1; 9 bases line up with TRBD1. CDR3 length equals 16 residues. In germline, CDR1 is SEHNR, CDR2 FQNEAQ (reference sequence). The ends lost 5 bases at V and 3 bases at J; junction bases unmatched: 10. Here the CDR3 DNA reads TGTGCCAGCAGCCGGAGGCGGGACAGGGCTTACACTGAAGCTTTCTTT. The encoded protein is CASSRRRDRAYTEAFF.

This clone was found a few times. CDR3 sequence (DNA): TGTGCCAGCAGCTTGACAGGGACTAACACTGAAGCTTTCTTT. Translated: CASSLTGTNTEAFF. The gene calls are TRBV5-5 and TRBJ1-1, with D perhaps TRBD1 (6 bases). V lost 1 base to trimming and J lost 2 bases, with 9 bases between them. Germline V gene sequence: CDR1 SGHKS, CDR2 YYEKEE (reference sequence). CDR3 size: 14 residues.

The table lists this clone with a few counts. This rearrangement joins TRBV13 to TRBJ2-3; TRBD2 matches at 12 bases. Germline V CDR1 and CDR2: PRHDT, FYEKMQ (reference sequence). The trim removed 5 bases at V and 0 bases at J, leaving 3 bases unmatched. This CDR3 is 16 amino acids long. The CDR3, as DNA: TGTGCCAGCAGCCGCGGACTAGCGGGGAGCACAGATACGCAGTATTTT. It is translated as CASSRGLAGSTDTQYF.

This clone occurred a few times. In DNA form, the CDR3 reads TGTGCCAGCAGTTATGGACTGAATCAGCCCCAGCATTTT. Encoded protein: CASSYGLNQPQHF. J is TRBJ1-5 and V is TRBV13; D unresolved. This CDR3 is 13 amino acids long. Per germline, CDR1 PRHDT and CDR2 FYEKMQ (reference sequence). V was cut by 6 bases and J by 4 bases, with 10 bases left in between.